Shown below are 8 T cell receptor beta chains from a single sample sequenced in a study of vaccination and CD4 T cells after COVID-19. At the Johns Hopkins FTIC core, DNA taken from cultured CD4+ T cells was sequenced by way of the Oncomine TCR Beta short-read assay. TCRdb re-analysed the PCR reads in MiXCR, keeping a single row per CDR3 protein. Of under 20,000 distinct CDR3 sequences in the sample, about 51% were seen once. These receptors lack a known antigen. Noted time point: late sampling 161 to 241 days after vaccination in three convalescent patients. The treatment: approximately nine-day PBMC culture with coronavirus spike peptide pools or control peptides (ViraFEST assay). The sample was CD4+ T cells from blood, cultured in vitro, taken about 7 months after SARS-CoV-2 vaccination. These receptors came from a human donor who had recovered from COVID-19.

The V call is TRBV19, the J call TRBJ2-3; D call uncertain. Trimming took off 3 bases at V and 1 base at J, with 8 bases between the two ends. From germline, CDR1 is LNHDA and CDR2 SQIVND (reference sequence). The CDR3 spans 14 residues. CDR3: CASSIQVGTDTQYF. Here the CDR3 DNA reads TGTGCCAGTAGTATTCAGGTCGGCACAGATACGCAGTATTTT.

This chain uses TRBV24-1 with TRBJ2-5; 10 nucleotides agree with TRBD2. CDR1 is KGHDR, CDR2 SFDVKD, per germline. The CDR3 spans 15 residues. V trimming: 7 bases; J trimming: 5 bases; junction bases outside the gene matches: 9. The CDR3 DNA reads TGTGCCACCAGCAGAGCAGCGGGAGGGTGGGAGACCCAGTACTTC. This translates into CATSRAAGGWETQYF.

On this clonotype: Germline is not matched at one junction end, which may reflect a read error. This chain links TRBV7-9 with TRBJ2-5, with TRBD1 matching over 7 bases. CDR3 size: 15 residues. Germline-derived CDR1 and CDR2 are SEHNR and FQNEAQ (reference sequence). The CDR3 nucleotides are TGTGCCAGCAGCTTTTGGCCAGGGGGAAGAGAGACCCAGTACTTT. The encoded protein is CASSFWPGGRETQYF.

The gene calls are TRBV27 and TRBJ1-6; no clear D. The V and J ends lost 6 bases and 10 bases respectively, with 19 bases between them. The length of the CDR3 is 15 residues. The V gene's germline CDR1 is MNHEY and CDR2 SMNVEV (reference sequence). The DNA for the CDR3 is TGTGCCAGCAGCACGACGTGGGGTGGACTATCACCCCTCCACTTT. Protein product: CASSTTWGGLSPLHF.

The chain links TRBV7-2 to TRBJ2-7; a possible D gene is TRBD2 (6 bases). CDR3 size: 16 residues. Germline CDR1 and CDR2: SGHTA and FQGNSA. Deletions cut 6 bases from V and 3 bases from J, with 21 bases between. CDR3 sequence (DNA): TGTGCCAGCAGACAGAGTAGCGGCTCGGAGAGCTACGAGCAGTACTTC. Amino acid sequence: CASRQSSGSESYEQYF.

This rearrangement joins TRBV4-3 to TRBJ2-1; no clear D. Between the trimmed V and J ends, which lost 0 bases and 15 bases, there was a span of 15 bases. Germline lookup yields CDR1 LGHNA and CDR2 YSLEER. There are 13 residues in the CDR3. CDR3 sequence reads: CASSQDHKRRVFF. The CDR3 nucleotides read TGCGCCAGCAGCCAAGATCATAAGCGTCGGGTGTTCTTC.

This chain links TRBV15 with TRBJ1-5, with 8 bases aligning to TRBD1. The V gene end was trimmed by 5 bases and the J gene end by 6 bases; junction bases not matched to a gene: 6. The germline V gene has CDR1 LNHNV and CDR2 YYDKDF (reference sequence). The CDR3 is 14 residues long. CDR3 DNA sequence: TGTGCCACCAGCGAGGACAGGGTGGGTCAGCCCCAGCATTTT. Translating it yields CATSEDRVGQPQHF. Full variable domain (rest looked up from reference TRBV15 and TRBJ1-5): DAMVIQNPRYQVTQFGKPVTLSCSQTLNHNVMYWYQQKSSQAPKLLFHYYDKDFNNEADTPDNFQSRRPNTSFCFLDIRSPGLGDTAMYLCATSEDRVGQPQHFGDGTRLSIL.

The chain recombines TRBV2 with TRBJ2-3, with 9 nucleotides matching TRBD2. The CDR3 totals 15 residues. The germline V gene has CDR1 SNHLY and CDR2 FYNNEI. The V gene end was trimmed by 7 bases and the J gene end by 7 bases; junction bases not matched to a gene: 12. For the CDR3, the DNA is TGTGCCAGCATAGGGCTAGCGGGATCTCAAAATACGCAGTATTTT. Its protein product is CASIGLAGSQNTQYF.